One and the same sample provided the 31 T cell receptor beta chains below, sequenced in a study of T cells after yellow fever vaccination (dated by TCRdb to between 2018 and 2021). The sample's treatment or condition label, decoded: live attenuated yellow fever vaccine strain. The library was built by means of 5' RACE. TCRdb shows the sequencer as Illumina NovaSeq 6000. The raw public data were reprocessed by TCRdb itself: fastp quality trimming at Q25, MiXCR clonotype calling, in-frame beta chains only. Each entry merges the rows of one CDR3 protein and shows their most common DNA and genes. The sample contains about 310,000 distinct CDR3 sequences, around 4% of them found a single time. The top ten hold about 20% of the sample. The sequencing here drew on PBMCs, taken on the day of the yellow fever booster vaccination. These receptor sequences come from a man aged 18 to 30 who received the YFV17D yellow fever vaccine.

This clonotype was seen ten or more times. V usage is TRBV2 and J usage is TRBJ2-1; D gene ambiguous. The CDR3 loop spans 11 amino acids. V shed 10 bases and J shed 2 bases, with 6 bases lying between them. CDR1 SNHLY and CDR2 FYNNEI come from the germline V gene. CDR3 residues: CAMRAYNEQFF. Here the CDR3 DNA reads TGTGCCATGAGAGCCTACAATGAGCAGTTCTTC.

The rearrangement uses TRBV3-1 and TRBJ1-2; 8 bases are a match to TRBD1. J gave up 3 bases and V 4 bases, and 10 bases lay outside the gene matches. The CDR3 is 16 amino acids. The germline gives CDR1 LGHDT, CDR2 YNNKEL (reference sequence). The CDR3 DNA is TGTGCCAGCAGCCCGTCTGACAGGGGATCGTACTATGGCTACACCTTC. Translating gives CASSPSDRGSYYGYTF.

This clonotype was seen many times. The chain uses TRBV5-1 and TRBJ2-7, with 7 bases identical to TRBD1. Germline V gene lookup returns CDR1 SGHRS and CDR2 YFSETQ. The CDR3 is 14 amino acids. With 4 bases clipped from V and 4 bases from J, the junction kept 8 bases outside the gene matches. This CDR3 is CASSPPGQTYEQYF. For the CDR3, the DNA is TGCGCCAGCAGCCCACCGGGACAGACATACGAGCAGTACTTC.

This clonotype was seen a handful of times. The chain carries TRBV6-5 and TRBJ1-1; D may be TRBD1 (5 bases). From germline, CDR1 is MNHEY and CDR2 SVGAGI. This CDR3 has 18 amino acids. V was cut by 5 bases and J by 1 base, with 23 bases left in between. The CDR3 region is CASSVVAFRGDQNTEAFF. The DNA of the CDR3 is TGTGCCAGCAGTGTTGTTGCGTTTAGGGGCGATCAGAACACTGAAGCTTTCTTT.

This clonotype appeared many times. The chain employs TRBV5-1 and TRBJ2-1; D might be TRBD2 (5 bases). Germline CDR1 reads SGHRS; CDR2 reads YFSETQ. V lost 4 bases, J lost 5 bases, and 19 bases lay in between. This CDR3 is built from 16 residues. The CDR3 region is CASSPGDGRVHNEQFF. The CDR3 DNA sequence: TGCGCCAGCAGCCCTGGTGATGGGCGGGTTCACAATGAGCAGTTCTTC.

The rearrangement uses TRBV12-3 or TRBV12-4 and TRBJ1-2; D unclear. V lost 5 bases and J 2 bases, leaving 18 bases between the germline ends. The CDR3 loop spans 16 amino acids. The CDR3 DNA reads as TGTGCCAGCAGTCCCATAAGTGGACGGCTGAACTATGGCTACACCTTC. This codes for CASSPISGRLNYGYTF.

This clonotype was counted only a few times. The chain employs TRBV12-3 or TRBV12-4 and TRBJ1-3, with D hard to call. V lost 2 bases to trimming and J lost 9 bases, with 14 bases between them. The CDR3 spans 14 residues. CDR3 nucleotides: TGTGCCAGCAGTTTATGGGGTCCCGTCCCCACCATATATTTT. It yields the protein CASSLWGPVPTIYF.

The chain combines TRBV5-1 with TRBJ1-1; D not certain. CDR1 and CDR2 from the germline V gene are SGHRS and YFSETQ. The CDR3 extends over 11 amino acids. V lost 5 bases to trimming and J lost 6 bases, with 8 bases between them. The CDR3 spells CASRLLAEAFF. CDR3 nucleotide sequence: TGCGCCAGCAGACTCCTCGCTGAAGCTTTCTTT.

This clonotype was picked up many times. In DNA, the CDR3 is TGTGCCAGCAGTCTTAGCGGGGGGGCAATCGACTCCTACAATGAGCAGTTCTTC. Amino acids: CASSLSGGAIDSYNEQFF. This chain connects TRBV6-4 to TRBJ2-1, with TRBD2 matching 11 bases. Germline assignment: CDR1 MRHNA and CDR2 SNTAGT. V lost 5 bases and J lost 0; bases outside the gene matches: 9. The CDR3 is 18 residues long.

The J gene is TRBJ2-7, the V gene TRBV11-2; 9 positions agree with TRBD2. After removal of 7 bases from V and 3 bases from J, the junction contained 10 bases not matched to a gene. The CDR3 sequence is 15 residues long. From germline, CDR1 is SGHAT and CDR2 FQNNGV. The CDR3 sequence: CASTRAGGDNYEQYF. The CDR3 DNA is TGTGCCAGCACGAGAGCGGGGGGCGACAACTACGAGCAGTACTTC.

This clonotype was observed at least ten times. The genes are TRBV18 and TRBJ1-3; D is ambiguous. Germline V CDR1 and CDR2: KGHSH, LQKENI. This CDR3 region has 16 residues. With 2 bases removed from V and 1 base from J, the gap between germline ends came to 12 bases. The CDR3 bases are TGTGCCAGCTCACCAGGGAGCGGGTTGTCTGGAAACACCATATATTTT. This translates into CASSPGSGLSGNTIYF.

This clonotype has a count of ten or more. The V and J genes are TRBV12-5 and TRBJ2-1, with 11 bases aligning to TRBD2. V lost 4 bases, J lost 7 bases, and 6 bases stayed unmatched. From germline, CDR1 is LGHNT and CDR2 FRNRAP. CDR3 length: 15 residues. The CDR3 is CASGWILAGENEQFF. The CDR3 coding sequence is TGTGCTAGTGGTTGGATACTAGCGGGGGAGAATGAGCAGTTCTTC.

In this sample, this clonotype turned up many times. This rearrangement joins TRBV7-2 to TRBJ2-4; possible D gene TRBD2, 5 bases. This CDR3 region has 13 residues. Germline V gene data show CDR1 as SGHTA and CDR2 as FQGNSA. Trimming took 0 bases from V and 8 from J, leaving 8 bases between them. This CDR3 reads CASSLASEHIQYF. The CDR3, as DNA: TGTGCCAGCAGCTTAGCTAGCGAGCACATTCAGTACTTC.

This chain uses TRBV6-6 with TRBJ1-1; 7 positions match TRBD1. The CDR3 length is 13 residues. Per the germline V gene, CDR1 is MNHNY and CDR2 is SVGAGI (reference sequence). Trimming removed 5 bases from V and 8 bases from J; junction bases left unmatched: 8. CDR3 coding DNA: TGTGCCAGCAGTCCGGGACGCAGGGGGGAAGCTTTCTTT. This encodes CASSPGRRGEAFF.

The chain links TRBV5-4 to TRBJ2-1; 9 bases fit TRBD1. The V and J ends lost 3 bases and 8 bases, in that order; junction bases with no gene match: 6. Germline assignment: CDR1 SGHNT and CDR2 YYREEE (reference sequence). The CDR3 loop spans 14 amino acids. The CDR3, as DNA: TGTGCCAGCAGCTCAAAACAGGGGGCCGATGAGCAGTTCTTC. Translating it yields CASSSKQGADEQFF. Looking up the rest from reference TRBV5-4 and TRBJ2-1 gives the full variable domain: ETGVTQSPTHLIKTRGQQVTLRCSSQSGHNTVSWYQQALGQGPQFIFQYYREEENGRGNFPPRFSGLQFPNYSSELNVNALELDDSALYLCASSSKQGADEQFFGPGTRLTVL.

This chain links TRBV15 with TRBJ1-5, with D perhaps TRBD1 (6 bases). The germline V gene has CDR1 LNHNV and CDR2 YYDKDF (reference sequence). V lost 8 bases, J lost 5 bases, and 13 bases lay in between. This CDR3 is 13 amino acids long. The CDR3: CATSLRGHQPQHF. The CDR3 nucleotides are TGTGCCACCTCGTTGCGGGGGCATCAGCCCCAGCATTTT.

The CDR3 DNA is TGCGCCAGCAGTACCGACAGGTTCGGATCACCCCTCCACTTT. It is translated as CASSTDRFGSPLHF. The chain is built from TRBV10-1 and TRBJ1-6, with D maybe TRBD1 (6 bases). The CDR3 totals 14 residues. Trimming left V 5 bases short and J 10 bases short, with 15 bases between. The germline CDR1 and CDR2 sequences are WNHNN and SYGVQD (reference sequence).

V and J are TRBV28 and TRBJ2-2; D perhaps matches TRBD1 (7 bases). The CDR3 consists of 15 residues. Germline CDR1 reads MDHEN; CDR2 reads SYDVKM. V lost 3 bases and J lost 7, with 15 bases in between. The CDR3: CASSLAGGNYGELFF. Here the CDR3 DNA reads TGTGCCAGCAGTTTGGCAGGGGGGAACTACGGGGAGCTGTTTTTT. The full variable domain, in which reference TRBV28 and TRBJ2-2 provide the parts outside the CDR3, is DVKVTQSSRYLVKRTGEKVFLECVQDMDHENMFWYRQDPGLGLRLIYFSYDVKMKEKGDIPEGYSVSREKKERFSLILESASTNQTSMYLCASSLAGGNYGELFFGEGSRLTVL.

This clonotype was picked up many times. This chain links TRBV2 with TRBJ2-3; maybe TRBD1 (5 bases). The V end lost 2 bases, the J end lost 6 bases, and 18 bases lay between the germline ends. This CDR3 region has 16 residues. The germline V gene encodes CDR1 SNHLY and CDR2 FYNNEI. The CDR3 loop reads CASSELAGPPFDTQYF. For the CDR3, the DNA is TGTGCCAGCAGTGAATTGGCAGGGCCACCCTTCGATACGCAGTATTTT. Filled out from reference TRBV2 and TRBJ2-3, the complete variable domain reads EPEVTQTPSHQVTQMGQEVILRCVPISNHLYFYWYRQILGQKVEFLVSFYNNEISEKSEIFDDQFSVERPDGSNFTLKIRSTKLEDSAMYFCASSELAGPPFDTQYFGPGTRLTVL.

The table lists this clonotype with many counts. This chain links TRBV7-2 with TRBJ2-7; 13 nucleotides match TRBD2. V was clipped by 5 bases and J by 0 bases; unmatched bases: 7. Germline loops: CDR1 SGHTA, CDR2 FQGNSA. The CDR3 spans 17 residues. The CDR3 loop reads CASSLWTSGGYSYEQYF. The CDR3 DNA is TGTGCCAGCAGCCTCTGGACTAGCGGGGGCTACTCCTACGAGCAGTACTTC.

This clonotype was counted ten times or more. This CDR3 is CASSARTVHEKLFF. CDR3 nucleotide sequence: TGTGCCAGCAGCGCCCGGACAGTCCATGAAAAACTGTTTTTT. This chain links TRBV7-2 with TRBJ1-4; weak D call: TRBD1 (6 bases). Trimming stripped 5 bases from V and 6 bases from J, with 13 bases between. CDR1 and CDR2 from the germline V gene are SGHTA and FQGNSA. The CDR3 contains 14 residues.

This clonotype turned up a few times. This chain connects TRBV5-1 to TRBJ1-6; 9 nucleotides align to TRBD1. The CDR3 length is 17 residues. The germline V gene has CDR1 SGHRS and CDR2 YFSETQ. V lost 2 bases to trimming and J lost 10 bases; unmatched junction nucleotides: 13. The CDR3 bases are TGCGCCAGCAGCTTATTTTCTCTCGGGACAGGGTTATCACCCCTCCACTTT. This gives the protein CASSLFSLGTGLSPLHF.

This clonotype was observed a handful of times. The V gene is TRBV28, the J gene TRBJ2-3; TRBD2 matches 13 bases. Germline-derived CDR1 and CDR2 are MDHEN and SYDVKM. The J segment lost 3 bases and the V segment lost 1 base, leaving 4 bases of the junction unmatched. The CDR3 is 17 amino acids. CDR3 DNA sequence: TGTGCCAGCAGTTTATTTACTAGCGGGGGGGCTACAGATACGCAGTATTTT. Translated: CASSLFTSGGATDTQYF. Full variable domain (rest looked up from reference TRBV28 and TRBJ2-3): DVKVTQSSRYLVKRTGEKVFLECVQDMDHENMFWYRQDPGLGLRLIYFSYDVKMKEKGDIPEGYSVSREKKERFSLILESASTNQTSMYLCASSLFTSGGATDTQYFGPGTRLTVL.

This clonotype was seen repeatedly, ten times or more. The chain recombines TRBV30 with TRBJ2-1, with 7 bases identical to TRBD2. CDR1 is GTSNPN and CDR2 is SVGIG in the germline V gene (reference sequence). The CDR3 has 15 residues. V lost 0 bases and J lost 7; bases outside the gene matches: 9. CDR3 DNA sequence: TGTGCCTGGAGTGTCCCTAGCGGACTGGGGAATGAGCAGTTCTTC. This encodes CAWSVPSGLGNEQFF.

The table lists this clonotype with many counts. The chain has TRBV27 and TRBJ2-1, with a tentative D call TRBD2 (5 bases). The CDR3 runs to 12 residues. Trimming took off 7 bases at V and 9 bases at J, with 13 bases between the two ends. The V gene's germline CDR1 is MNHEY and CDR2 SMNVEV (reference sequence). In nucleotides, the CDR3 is TGTGCCAGCACCAAGGGTGAGGGTGAGCAGTTCTTC. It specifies CASTKGEGEQFF.

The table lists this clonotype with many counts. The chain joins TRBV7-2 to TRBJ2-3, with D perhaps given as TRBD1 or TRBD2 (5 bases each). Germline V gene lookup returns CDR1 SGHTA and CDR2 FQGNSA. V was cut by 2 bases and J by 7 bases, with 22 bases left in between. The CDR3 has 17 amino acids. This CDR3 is CASSLSPLGPSGNTQYF. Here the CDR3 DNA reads TGTGCCAGCAGCTTAAGTCCGCTGGGACCTTCAGGAAATACGCAGTATTTT.

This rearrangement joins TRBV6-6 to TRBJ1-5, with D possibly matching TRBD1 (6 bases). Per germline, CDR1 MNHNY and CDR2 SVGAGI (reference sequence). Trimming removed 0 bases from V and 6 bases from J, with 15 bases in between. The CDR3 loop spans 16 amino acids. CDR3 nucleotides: TGTGCCAGCAGTTACTCGATTTCAGGGGTGGGTCAGCCCCAGCATTTT. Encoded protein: CASSYSISGVGQPQHF.

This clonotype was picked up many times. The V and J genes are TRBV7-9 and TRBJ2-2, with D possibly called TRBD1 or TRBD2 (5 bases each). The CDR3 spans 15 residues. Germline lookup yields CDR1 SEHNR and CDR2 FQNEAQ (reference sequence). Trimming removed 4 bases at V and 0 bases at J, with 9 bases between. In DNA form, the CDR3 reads TGTGCCAGCAGCTCCGGGACCACGAACACCGGGGAGCTGTTTTTT. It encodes CASSSGTTNTGELFF.

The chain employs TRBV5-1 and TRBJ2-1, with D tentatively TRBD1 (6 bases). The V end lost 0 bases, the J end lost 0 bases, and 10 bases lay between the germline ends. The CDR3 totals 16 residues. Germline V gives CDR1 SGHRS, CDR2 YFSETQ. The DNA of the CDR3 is TGCGCCAGCAGCTTGGAGGGGACAAGCTCCTACAATGAGCAGTTCTTC. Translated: CASSLEGTSSYNEQFF.

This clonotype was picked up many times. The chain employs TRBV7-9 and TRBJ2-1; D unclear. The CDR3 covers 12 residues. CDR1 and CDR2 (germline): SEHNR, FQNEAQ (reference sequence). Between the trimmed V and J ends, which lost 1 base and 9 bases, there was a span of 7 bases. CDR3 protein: CASSLGGGEQFF. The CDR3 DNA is TGTGCCAGCAGCTTAGGCGGCGGTGAGCAGTTCTTC.

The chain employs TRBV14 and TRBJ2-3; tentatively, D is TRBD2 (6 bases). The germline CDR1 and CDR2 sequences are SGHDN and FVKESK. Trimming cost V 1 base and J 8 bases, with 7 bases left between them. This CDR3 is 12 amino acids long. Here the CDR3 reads CASSQAGGTQYF. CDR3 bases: TGTGCCAGCAGCCAAGCCGGGGGTACGCAGTATTTT.